This TCR beta chain was obtained from a study of blood T cell repertoires in COVID-19. Between the trimmed V and J ends, which lost 2 bases and 8 bases, there was a span of 21 bases. Germline V lookup: CDR1 MRHNA, CDR2 SNTAGT. The CDR3 has 16 amino acids. Original processing methods: Researchers report that nucleated cell counts were estimated from reference gene primer amplification. TCRdb's table, derived via immunoSEQ multiplex PCR, lists solely in-frame clones and lacks some. For V, J and clone size, that table is used; D and trimming come from the DNA. Of some 50,000 clones detected, around 80% appear once; the ten largest clones hold roughly 8%.

The source material was peripheral blood. The rearrangement links TRBV6-4 to TRBJ1-2; D is uncertain. The TCR sequence derives from a woman aged 80 or older with acute or convalescent COVID-19. CDR3 DNA sequence: TGTGCCAGCAGTGACCATTTCCGGATCCAATCGGGGGGCTACACCTTC. It codes for CASSDHFRIQSGGYTF.